The 25 T cell receptor beta chains reported below all come from one sample, sequenced in a study of T cell responses to AZD1222 COVID-19 vaccine. The method was immunoSEQ multiplex PCR; TCRdb's version includes in-frame clones alone and lacks a portion of them. The data show around 59,000 clones, roughly 89% seen once. Material: peripheral blood, obtained 28 days after the second AZD1222 dose. These receptors were taken from an adult who received the AZD1222 COVID-19 vaccine.

J is TRBJ1-2 and V is TRBV28; D is ambiguous. CDR3 length equals 13 residues. Trimming removed 8 bases at V and 2 bases at J, with 12 bases between. Germline values: CDR1 MDHEN, CDR2 SYDVKM. The CDR3 protein is CASHATRNYGYTF. CDR3 DNA sequence: TGTGCCAGCCATGCGACCAGGAACTATGGCTACACCTTC.

The chain employs TRBV6-5 and TRBJ2-7; the match to TRBD1 covers 10 bases. This CDR3 contains 15 residues. Looked up from germline, CDR1 is MNHEY and CDR2 is SVGAGI. Germline trimming cut 0 bases from V and 4 bases from J; bases unmatched to any gene: 3. The CDR3 region is CASSYSGQGGYEQYF. DNA for the CDR3: TGTGCCAGCAGTTACTCCGGACAGGGGGGGTACGAGCAGTACTTC.

The chain couples TRBV5-4 to TRBJ1-2; D might be TRBD1 (5 bases). CDR1 is SGHNT, CDR2 YYREEE, per germline (reference sequence). This CDR3 has 14 residues. Between the trimmed V and J ends, which lost 0 bases and 4 bases, there was a span of 10 bases. Written as DNA, the CDR3 is TGTGCCAGCAGCTTGGCGGGGGGGATCTATGGCTACACCTTC. Its protein product is CASSLAGGIYGYTF. The variable domain in full, with the rest retrieved from reference TRBV5-4 and TRBJ1-2, is ETGVTQSPTHLIKTRGQQVTLRCSSQSGHNTVSWYQQALGQGPQFIFQYYREEENGRGNFPPRFSGLQFPNYSSELNVNALELDDSALYLCASSLAGGIYGYTFGSGTRLTVV.

CDR3 DNA sequence: TGTGCCAGCAGCTTAGGGAGGGAAGCTTTCTTT. Its translation is CASSLGREAFF. The genes are TRBV7-9 and TRBJ1-1; D is undetermined. Trimming pared 1 base from V and 8 bases from J, leaving 5 bases between. CDR1 and CDR2 from the germline V gene are SEHNR and FQNEAQ (reference sequence). The CDR3 totals 11 residues. Together with reference TRBV7-9 and TRBJ1-1, the CDR3 gives the full variable domain: DTGVSQNPRHKITKRGQNVTFRCDPISEHNRLYWYRQTLGQGPEFLTYFQNEAQLEKSRLLSDRFSAERPKGSFSTLEIQRTEQGDSAMYLCASSLGREAFFGQGTRLTVV.

This rearrangement joins TRBV30 to TRBJ1-1, with D unclear. The CDR3 totals 10 residues. Germline V gene lookup returns CDR1 GTSNPN and CDR2 SVGIG (reference sequence). The ends were cut back, 6 bases at V and 5 bases at J, with 7 bases in the middle. The CDR3 sequence is CACSRTEAFF. The CDR3 nucleotides are TGTGCCTGTTCGAGGACTGAAGCTTTCTTT.

Here the CDR3 DNA reads TGCAGCGTTGCCGAGCAGAGGGGGGCCTACGAGCAGTACTTC. Translated, it gives CSVAEQRGAYEQYF. The V gene is TRBV29-1, the J gene TRBJ2-7; D assignment may be TRBD1 or TRBD2 (6 bases each). V shed 4 bases and J shed 2 bases, with 15 bases lying between them. CDR1 and CDR2 from the germline V gene are SQVTM and ANQGSEA. This CDR3 is 14 amino acids long.

V usage is TRBV11-2 and J usage is TRBJ2-1; the D gene is possibly TRBD2 (6 bases). V gave up 4 bases and J gave up 4 bases, with 8 bases separating them. This CDR3 has 13 amino acids. Germline V gene lookup returns CDR1 SGHAT and CDR2 FQNNGV. The CDR3 protein is CASSSGLYNEQFF. CDR3 DNA sequence: TGTGCCAGCAGCTCGGGACTTTACAATGAGCAGTTCTTC.

This rearrangement joins TRBV3-1 (or the pseudogene TRBV3-2) to TRBJ1-5; D might be TRBD1 (5 bases). The V end lost 1 base, the J end lost 0 bases, and 10 bases lay between the germline ends. This CDR3 region has 16 residues. Per germline, CDR1 LGHDT and CDR2 YNNKEL (reference sequence). The chain's CDR3 is CASSQGGAVSNQPQHF. CDR3 DNA: TGTGCCAGCAGCCAAGGAGGGGCAGTTAGCAATCAGCCCCAGCATTTT.

The chain is built from TRBV5-5 and TRBJ2-4; the D is unclear. Trimming cost V 6 bases and J 7 bases, with 8 bases left between them. The germline CDR1 and CDR2 sequences are SGHKS and YYEKEE (reference sequence). This CDR3 contains 11 residues. CDR3 in amino acids: CASTQGNIQYF. CDR3 nucleotide sequence: TGTGCCAGCACCCAAGGGAACATTCAGTACTTC.

Details on this clone: Compared with germline, one end of the junction differs, possibly owing to a read error. The rearrangement uses TRBV7-7 and TRBJ2-5, with TRBD1 as a possible D gene (5 bases). This CDR3 comprises 15 residues. Per the germline V gene, CDR1 is SSHAT and CDR2 is FNYEAQ (reference sequence). In DNA, the CDR3 is TGTGCTAGCAGCTTAGGGGCAGGGCCCCAAGAGACCCAGTACTTC. Its translation is CASSLGAGPQETQYF.

The genes are TRBV6-5 and TRBJ2-7; weak D call: TRBD1 (8 bases). V was clipped by 3 bases and J by 6 bases, with 18 bases between them. The CDR3 has 15 amino acids. Germline CDR1 and CDR2: MNHEY and SVGAGI. CDR3 nucleotides: TGTGCCAGCAGTTATGGGGGGGCAGGGGGCGCCGAGCAGTACTTC. This translates into CASSYGGAGGAEQYF.

V and J are TRBV10-1 and TRBJ1-2, with no clear D. The CDR3 loop spans 13 amino acids. The V gene lost 3 bases and the J gene lost 2 bases, with 7 bases spanning the gap. Per the germline V gene, CDR1 is WNHNN and CDR2 is SYGVQD (reference sequence). CDR3 loop: CASSDRQNYGYTF. The CDR3 DNA reads TGCGCCAGCAGTGACAGGCAGAACTATGGCTACACCTTC.

In its sample, this clone was seen once. The V and J genes are TRBV9 and TRBJ1-2; no clear D gene. The CDR3 covers 15 residues. The V gene's germline CDR1 is SGDLS and CDR2 YYNGEE. Trimming cost V 3 bases and J 3 bases, with 15 bases left between them. The CDR3 protein is CASSARGQTHYGYTF. CDR3 nucleotide sequence: TGTGCCAGCAGCGCCCGAGGGCAAACTCACTATGGCTACACCTTC.

The chain is built from TRBV6-2 or TRBV6-3 and TRBJ2-2; D call uncertain. V shed 4 bases and J shed 11 bases, with 14 bases lying between them. The V gene's germline CDR1 is MNHEY and CDR2 SVGEGT. The CDR3 has 13 residues. Here the CDR3 DNA reads TGTGCCAGCAGTTTACGGCAACCGCCCGAGCTGTTTTTT. Translated, it gives CASSLRQPPELFF.

The genes are TRBV18 and TRBJ2-2; D is unclear. The V gene's germline CDR1 is KGHSH and CDR2 LQKENI. The CDR3 covers 14 residues. V lost 1 base and J 1 base, leaving 4 bases between the germline ends. CDR3 region: CASSPLKNTGELFF. The CDR3 nucleotides are TGTGCCAGCTCACCACTCAAGAACACCGGGGAGCTGTTTTTT.

This clone has just a few counts. The chain is built from TRBV28 and TRBJ1-4, with 8 bases aligning to TRBD1. CDR3 length: 15 amino acids. Germline V CDR1 and CDR2: MDHEN, SYDVKM. V lost 6 bases to trimming and J lost 8 bases; unmatched junction nucleotides: 11. The CDR3 loop is CASRYTGTGTEKLFF. Written as DNA, the CDR3 is TGTGCCAGCAGGTACACCGGGACAGGCACCGAAAAACTGTTTTTT.

The chain couples TRBV11-1 to TRBJ2-2; 9 nucleotides align to TRBD1. Germline V lookup: CDR1 SGHAT, CDR2 FQDESV (reference sequence). CDR3 length: 16 residues. V lost 5 bases to trimming and J lost 5 bases; unmatched junction nucleotides: 9. In DNA, the CDR3 is TGTGCCAGCAGCCCCTACAGGGGGCGCGGGACCGGGGAGCTGTTTTTT. Translation: CASSPYRGRGTGELFF.

As DNA, the CDR3 is TGTGCCAGCAGCCCTTATAGGGGGACTGAAGCTTTCTTT. It yields the protein CASSPYRGTEAFF. V is TRBV9 and J is TRBJ1-1, with D perhaps TRBD1 (6 bases). Germline-derived CDR1 and CDR2 are SGDLS and YYNGEE. Trimming shortened V by 4 bases and J by 5 bases, and 12 bases separated the two germline ends. This CDR3 contains 13 residues.

The rearrangement uses TRBV4-1 and TRBJ2-7; the match to TRBD1 covers 8 bases. There are 17 residues in the CDR3. The junction had 10 bases not matched to a gene; V was cut back by 0 bases and J by 3 bases. CDR1 and CDR2 (germline): MGHRA, YSYEKL. The CDR3 is CASSQDLTGGGYYEQYF. The CDR3 bases are TGCGCCAGCAGCCAAGATCTAACAGGGGGAGGTTACTACGAGCAGTACTTC.

The V call is TRBV4-2, the J call TRBJ2-5; D tentatively fits TRBD1 or TRBD2 (6 bases each). The CDR3 loop spans 17 amino acids. Germline V gene lookup returns CDR1 LGHNA and CDR2 YNFKEQ. Trimming took off 0 bases at V and 1 base at J, with 15 bases between the two ends. The CDR3 spells CASSQDWRGSIQETQYF. CDR3 bases: TGTGCCAGCAGCCAAGATTGGAGGGGGAGTATCCAAGAGACCCAGTACTTC.

The rearrangement uses TRBV11-3 and TRBJ2-7; no definite D call. Trimming pared 0 bases from V and 9 bases from J, leaving 9 bases between. Germline V gives CDR1 SGHNT, CDR2 YENEEA. This CDR3 is built from 12 residues. The DNA of the CDR3 is TGTGCCAGCAGCTTAGATCTCAGTTCGCAGTACTTC. As protein: CASSLDLSSQYF.

This rearrangement joins TRBV6-5 to TRBJ2-7; tentatively, D is TRBD1 or TRBD2 (6 bases each). Germline loops: CDR1 MNHEY, CDR2 SVGAGI. This CDR3 has 15 residues. V lost 7 bases and J lost 2, with 18 bases in between. The CDR3 coding sequence is TGTGCCAGCATAGAAGACGGGGGCAGAGCCTACGAGCAGTACTTC. Amino acids: CASIEDGGRAYEQYF.

The rearrangement links TRBV6-6 to TRBJ1-5; the D gene is possibly TRBD1 (5 bases). The length of the CDR3 is 17 residues. V was cut by 5 bases and J by 1 base, with 18 bases left in between. In germline, CDR1 is MNHNY, CDR2 SVGAGI (reference sequence). The CDR3 loop is CASSPLWAGMSNQPQHF. For the CDR3, the DNA is TGTGCCAGCAGTCCCCTTTGGGCAGGGATGAGCAATCAGCCCCAGCATTTT.

The chain has TRBV19 and TRBJ1-2, with D uncertain. V was shortened by 1 base and J by 4 bases, with 10 bases between the two germline ends. Germline CDR1 and CDR2: LNHDA and SQIVND (reference sequence). This CDR3 contains 14 residues. This CDR3 is CASSIGRRSYGYTF. In DNA, the CDR3 is TGTGCCAGTAGTATAGGTAGAAGATCCTATGGCTACACCTTC. Variable domain in full (rest from reference TRBV19 and TRBJ1-2): DGGITQSPKYLFRKEGQNVTLSCEQNLNHDAMYWYRQDPGQGLRLIYYSQIVNDFQKGDIAEGYSVSREKKESFPLTVTSAQKNPTAFYLCASSIGRRSYGYTFGSGTRLTVV.

The chain links TRBV5-4 to TRBJ2-3; perhaps TRBD1 as D (6 bases). Germline V gene sequence: CDR1 SGHNT, CDR2 YYREEE (reference sequence). The CDR3 covers 16 residues. V was trimmed by 3 bases and J by 1 base, leaving 15 bases between them. DNA of the CDR3: TGTGCCAGCAGCTCGCCTCACAGGGAAGGCACAGATACGCAGTATTTT. Translation gives CASSSPHREGTDTQYF.